This T cell receptor (beta chain) was sequenced for a study of shared clonotypes between healthy human individuals. Across the study: Donor composition was a couple of women and three men, aged 18 to 49. Study-level findings and limits: Sequencing depth was a factor that was expected to affect clonotype sharing among donors. Sequencing of the sorted subsets was shown by rarefaction to be incomplete despite large depth.

Selected positively for CCR7 and CD45RO-negative, naive CD8 cells excluded terminally differentiated effector memory CD45RA+ cells. The ends were cut back, 6 bases at V and 5 bases at J, with 19 bases in the middle. Germline CDR1 and CDR2: MDHEN and SYDVKM. The CDR3 has 15 residues. Original handling: ImmunoSEQ yielded junction-only sequences lacking quality scores, so filtering differed. The table came from immunoSEQ multiplex PCR; TCRdb's copy has only in-frame clones and leaves some out. V and J calls and clone size are those listed in that table; D and trimming were worked out from the DNA. The sample has some 2.1 million clones; roughly 95% are singletons. With regard to this clone: Its antigen is unidentified.

This chain connects TRBV28 to TRBJ2-5; maybe TRBD2 (5 bases). The receptor's source is a man aged 18 to 30 in good health. The specimen was naive CD8+ T cells sorted from blood. The chain's CDR3 is CASSPEGLMWETQYF. DNA of the CDR3: TGTGCCAGCAGCCCAGAGGGTCTGATGTGGGAGACCCAGTACTTC.